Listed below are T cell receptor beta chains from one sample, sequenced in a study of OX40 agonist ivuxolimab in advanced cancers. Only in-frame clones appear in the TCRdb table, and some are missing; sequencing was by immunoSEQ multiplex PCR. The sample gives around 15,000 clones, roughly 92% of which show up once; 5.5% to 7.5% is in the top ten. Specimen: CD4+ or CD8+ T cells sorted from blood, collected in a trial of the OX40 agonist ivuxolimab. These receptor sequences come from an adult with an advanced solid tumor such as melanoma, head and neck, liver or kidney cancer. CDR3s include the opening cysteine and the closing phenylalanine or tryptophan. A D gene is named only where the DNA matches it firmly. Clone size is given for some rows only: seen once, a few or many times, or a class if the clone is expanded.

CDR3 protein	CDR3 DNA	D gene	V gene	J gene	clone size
CASSVGPGDTEAFF	TGTGCCAGCAGCGTAGGCCCCGGGGACACTGAAGCTTTCTTT	.	TRBV9	TRBJ1-1	.
CASSSLRGWANTGELFF	TGTGCCAGCAGCTCCCTGCGGGGGTGGGCGAACACCGGGGAGCTGTTTTTT	TRBD2	TRBV7-9	TRBJ2-2	.
CASSLKGGRRGETQYF	TGTGCCAGCAGCTTAAAAGGCGGGAGGCGGGGAGAGACCCAGTACTTC	TRBD2	TRBV7-6	TRBJ2-5	.
CASTGGGQGVTGELFF	TGTGCCAGCACCGGGGGGGGACAGGGAGTTACCGGGGAGCTGTTTTTT	.	TRBV27	TRBJ2-2	.
CASSSGDGTYEQYF	TGCGCCAGCAGCTCCGGGGACGGAACCTACGAGCAGTACTTC	.	TRBV5-1	TRBJ2-7	.
CASSFRGNYNEQFF	TGTGCCAGCAGTTTTAGGGGGAACTACAATGAGCAGTTCTTC	.	TRBV6-5	TRBJ2-1	.
CASSPDRGSTDTQYF	TGTGCCAGCAGCCCGGACAGGGGAAGCACAGATACGCAGTATTTT	TRBD1	TRBV28	TRBJ2-3	.
CASRQALGNQPQHF	TGTGCCAGTAGACAGGCCCTAGGGAATCAGCCCCAGCATTTT	.	TRBV19	TRBJ1-5	.
CASSSLATQAQETQYF	TGTGCCAGCAGCTCCTTGGCCACCCAAGCCCAAGAGACCCAGTACTTC	.	TRBV5-6	TRBJ2-5	.
CASSSGQGGYTF	TGTGCCAGCAGCTCGGGACAGGGTGGCTACACCTTC	TRBD1	TRBV5-4	TRBJ1-2	.
CASSAPGFYGYTF	TGTGCCAGCAGCGCCCCAGGGTTCTATGGCTACACCTTC	.	TRBV6-4	TRBJ1-2	.
CASSQDTGGNYGYTF	TGCGCCAGCAGCCAAGATACAGGGGGGAACTATGGCTACACCTTC	TRBD1	TRBV4-3	TRBJ1-2	once
CASSVEGHTEAFF	TGTGCCAGCAGCGTAGAGGGGCACACTGAAGCTTTCTTT	.	TRBV9	TRBJ1-1	once
CASSPKLDQPQHF	TGCGCCAGCAGCCCCAAATTAGATCAGCCCCAGCATTTT	.	TRBV4-1	TRBJ1-5	.
CASSFGPSGDTDTQYF	TGTGCCAGCAGTTTTGGCCCCAGCGGGGACACAGATACGCAGTATTTT	TRBD2	TRBV27	TRBJ2-3	once
CATSKGLAGTYNEQFF	TGTGCCACCAGCAAAGGACTAGCGGGGACTTACAATGAGCAGTTCTTC	TRBD2	TRBV15	TRBJ2-1	.
CASSQAGTDNSPLHF	TGCGCCAGCAGCCAAGCTGGGACAGACAATTCACCCCTCCACTTT	TRBD1	TRBV4-3	TRBJ1-6	.
CASSLVEEEQGSNTLHF	TGTGCCAGCAGCTTAGTAGAGGAGGAACAGGGGTCGAACACCCTCCACTTT	TRBD1	TRBV7-9	TRBJ1-6	.
CASSLWGTLQQAGEVDFHEQFF	TGCGCCAGCAGCTTGTGGGGGACGTTGCAACAAGCGGGAGAAGTGGATTTCCATGAGCAGTTCTTC	TRBD2	TRBV5-1	TRBJ2-1	.
CASREESGQPQHF	TGTGCCAGCAGAGAGGAGTCGGGGCAGCCCCAGCATTTT	.	TRBV7-8	TRBJ1-5	.
CASSQDRQGGFYNEQFF	TGTGCCAGCAGCCAAGATCGACAGGGGGGCTTCTACAATGAGCAGTTCTTC	TRBD1	TRBV4-2	TRBJ2-1	.
CASSPTGGVPDTQYF	TGTGCCAGCAGCCCCACGGGAGGGGTCCCAGATACGCAGTATTTT	TRBD2	TRBV11-2	TRBJ2-3	.
CASSSLSGKSYNEQFF	TGTGCCAGCAGCTCCTTGTCGGGGAAATCCTACAATGAGCAGTTCTTC	.	TRBV5-6	TRBJ2-1	.
CASGLQIPIGPEAFF	TGTGCTAGTGGTCTCCAGATCCCTATAGGCCCTGAAGCTTTCTTT	.	TRBV12-5	TRBJ1-1	.
CASSVRGRGRAGNTIYF	TGTGCCAGCAGCGTCAGGGGAAGAGGACGTGCTGGAAACACCATATATTTT	.	TRBV13	TRBJ1-3	.
CASSFSRRESNGQYF	TGTGCCAGCAGCTTTAGCAGGAGAGAGTCAAACGGGCAGTACTTC	.	TRBV7-9	TRBJ2-7	.
CASTPVAGFNEQFF	TGTGCCAGCACCCCCGTAGCAGGGTTCAATGAGCAGTTCTTC	.	TRBV7-8	TRBJ2-1	.
CASSGRLISYEQYF	TGTGCCAGCAGCGGTAGACTGATCTCCTACGAGCAGTACTTC	.	TRBV11-2	TRBJ2-7	.
CASSIRWAAGGHEQYF	TGTGCCAGTAGTATAAGGTGGGCCGCCGGAGGGCACGAGCAGTACTTC	.	TRBV19	TRBJ2-7	.
CAIREKVNQGETQYF	TGTGCCATCAGGGAAAAAGTCAACCAGGGGGAGACCCAGTACTTC	.	TRBV10-3	TRBJ2-5	.
CASSPRTGDSYEQYF	TGTGCCAGCAGCCCTCGGACAGGGGACTCCTACGAGCAGTACTTC	TRBD1	TRBV2	TRBJ2-7	.
CASSTAPGLANEQFF	TGTGCCAGCAGCACCGCCCCGGGACTAGCAAATGAGCAGTTCTTC	TRBD2	TRBV5-6	TRBJ2-1	.
CASSLSSRYGYTF	TGTGCCAGCAGCTTATCCAGCCGCTATGGCTACACCTTC	.	TRBV7-9	TRBJ1-2	.
CASSLLGGEQETQYF	TGTGCCAGCAGCTTATTAGGGGGCGAACAAGAGACCCAGTACTTC	TRBD1	TRBV5-8	TRBJ2-5	.
CSDRDGYGYTF	TGCAGCGACCGGGACGGCTATGGCTACACCTTC	.	TRBV29-1	TRBJ1-2	.
CASSPKDENYGYTF	TGTGCCAGCAGTCCCAAGGACGAAAACTATGGCTACACCTTC	.	TRBV6-5	TRBJ1-2	.
CASTPPGGNHEQYF	TGTGCCAGCACCCCCCCGGGGGGGAACCACGAGCAGTACTTC	TRBD2	TRBV27	TRBJ2-7	.
CASSLYGELSGRGQPQHF	TGTGCCAGCAGTTTATACGGGGAACTATCAGGACGTGGTCAGCCCCAGCATTTT	.	TRBV28	TRBJ1-5	.
CASSQARTGTYGYTF	TGCGCCAGCAGCCAAGCGAGAACAGGGACCTATGGCTACACCTTC	.	TRBV4-3	TRBJ1-2	.
CASSLVMNTEAFF	TGTGCCAGCAGCTTAGTTATGAACACTGAAGCTTTCTTT	.	TRBV11-1	TRBJ1-1	.
CASSIGLRGVTEAFF	TGTGCCAGTAGTATAGGCCTTCGGGGCGTCACTGAAGCTTTCTTT	.	TRBV19	TRBJ1-1	.